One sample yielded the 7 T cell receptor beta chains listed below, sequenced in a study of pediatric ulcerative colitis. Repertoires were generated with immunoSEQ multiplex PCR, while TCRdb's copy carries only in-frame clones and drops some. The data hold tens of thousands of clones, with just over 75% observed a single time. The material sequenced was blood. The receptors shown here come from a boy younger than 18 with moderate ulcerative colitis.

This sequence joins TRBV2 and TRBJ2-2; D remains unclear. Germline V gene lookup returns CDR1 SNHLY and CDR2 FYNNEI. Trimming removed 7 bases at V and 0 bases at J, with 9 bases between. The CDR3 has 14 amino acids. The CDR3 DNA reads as TGTGCCAGCAAAGGAAAAACGAACACCGGGGAGCTGTTTTTT. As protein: CASKGKTNTGELFF. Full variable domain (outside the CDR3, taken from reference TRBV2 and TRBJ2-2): EPEVTQTPSHQVTQMGQEVILRCVPISNHLYFYWYRQILGQKVEFLVSFYNNEISEKSEIFDDQFSVERPDGSNFTLKIRSTKLEDSAMYFCASKGKTNTGELFFGEGSRLTVL.

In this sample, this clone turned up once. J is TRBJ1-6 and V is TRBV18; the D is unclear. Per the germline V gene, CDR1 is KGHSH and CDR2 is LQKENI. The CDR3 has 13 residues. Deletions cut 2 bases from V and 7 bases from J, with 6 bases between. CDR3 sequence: CASSPRENSPLHF. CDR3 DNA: TGTGCCAGCTCACCAAGGGAAAATTCACCCCTCCACTTT.

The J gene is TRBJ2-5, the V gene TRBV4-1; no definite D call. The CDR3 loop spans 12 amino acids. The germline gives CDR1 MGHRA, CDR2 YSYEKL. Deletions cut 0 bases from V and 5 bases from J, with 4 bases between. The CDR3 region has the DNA TGCGCCAGCAGCCAAGAGCGCGAGACCCAGTACTTC. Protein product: CASSQERETQYF.

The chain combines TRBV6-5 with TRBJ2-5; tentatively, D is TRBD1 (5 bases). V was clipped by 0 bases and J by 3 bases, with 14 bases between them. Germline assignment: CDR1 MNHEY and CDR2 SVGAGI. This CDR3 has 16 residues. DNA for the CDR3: TGTGCCAGCAGTTACTCGATCCAGGGCAGCGAAGAGACCCAGTACTTC. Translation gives CASSYSIQGSEETQYF.

DNA for the CDR3: TGTGCCAGCTCACCTGGTGGGAACACTGAAGCTTTCTTT. Its protein is CASSPGGNTEAFF. The rearrangement links TRBV18 to TRBJ1-1; D remains unclear. The germline V gene has CDR1 KGHSH and CDR2 LQKENI. The CDR3 consists of 13 residues. Trimming stripped 3 bases from V and 1 base from J, with 6 bases between. Supplemented by reference TRBV18 and TRBJ1-1, the full variable domain reads NAGVMQNPRHLVRRRGQEARLRCSPMKGHSHVYWYRQLPEEGLKFMVYLQKENIIDESGMPKERFSAEFPKEGPSILRIQQVVRGDSAAYFCASSPGGNTEAFFGQGTRLTVV.

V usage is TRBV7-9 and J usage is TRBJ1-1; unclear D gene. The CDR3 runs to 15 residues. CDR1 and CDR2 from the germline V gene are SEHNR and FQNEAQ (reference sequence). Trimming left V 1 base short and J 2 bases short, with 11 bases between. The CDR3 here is CASSLVAGKNTEAFF. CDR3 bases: TGTGCCAGCAGCTTAGTGGCGGGGAAAAACACTGAAGCTTTCTTT.

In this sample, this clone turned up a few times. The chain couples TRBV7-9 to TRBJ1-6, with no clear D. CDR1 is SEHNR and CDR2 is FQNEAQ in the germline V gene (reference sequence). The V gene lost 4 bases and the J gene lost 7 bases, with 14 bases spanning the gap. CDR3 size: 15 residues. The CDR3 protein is CASSSLPRGNSPLHF. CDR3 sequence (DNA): TGTGCCAGCAGCTCTCTCCCGCGAGGGAATTCACCCCTCCACTTT.